This T cell receptor beta chain was identified in a study of CD8 T cells in Susac syndrome. Study as a whole: When their blood was taken, patients with Susac syndrome were therapy-naive, taking corticosteroids, or taking intravenous immunoglobulin alone.

With random hexamers, reverse transcription was performed on about 0.5 to 1 ug of RNA. Across 54 Vbeta and 13 Jbeta, immunoSEQ multiplex PCR amplified TCR beta CDR3. TCRdb called the immunoSEQ multiplex PCR reads again in MiXCR, with one record for every CDR3 protein. This table has about 160,000 distinct CDR3 sequences, 95% to 97% appearing once. This clonotype was counted a single time. Its specificity is not known. Study-wide results and caveats: The CD4+ T cell repertoire of patients with Susac syndrome showed no detectable clonal expansion.

CDR3 size: 15 residues. Germline V gene lookup returns CDR1 LGHNA and CDR2 YSLEER. V was shortened by 3 bases and J by 6 bases, with 17 bases between the two germline ends. The TCR sequence derives from a human donor with Susac syndrome. The specimen was CD4+ T cells from PBMCs. The rearrangement uses TRBV4-3 and TRBJ1-1, with D possibly TRBD1 on 5 matching bases. CDR3 in DNA: TGCGCCAGCAGCCAGGCTGGGGGTTGGGGGGCTGAAGCTTTCTTT. This codes for CASSQAGGWGAEAFF.